This TCR beta chain was sequenced in a study of CD8 T cells in ankylosing spondylitis. General observations from the study: Earlier literature documents some of the motif variants in reactive arthritis synovial fluid and blood. Disease-linked clones were found to be CD8+ and relatively rare in peripheral blood. Clones tied to disease were said to be significantly enriched in matched ankylosing spondylitis synovial fluid.

Germline-derived CDR1 and CDR2 are DFQATT and SNEGSKA (reference sequence). The CDR3 is 13 amino acids. Concerning this clonotype: Its specificity is not known.

It was by quantitative 5'-RACE with molecular barcodes that TCR beta libraries were made. TCRdb reprocessed the 5' RACE reads with MiXCR, giving one entry per CDR3 protein. The sample has approximately 100,000 distinct CDR3 sequences; around 24% are singletons. The TCR originated in a male donor with ankylosing spondylitis. V gene TRBV20-1 combines with J gene TRBJ1-1; D is unclear. Sequencing was performed on synovial fluid, either unsorted or a sorted T cell fraction (not recorded which). The CDR3 spells CICTQAPGTEAFF. The CDR3, as DNA: TGCATCTGTACCCAGGCTCCGGGCACTGAAGCTTTCTTT.